This T cell receptor (beta chain) stems from a study of CD8+ T cells in alopecia areata. Alopecia areata patients provided lesional scalp punch biopsies and peripheral blood, both collected for the study. RNA extraction was followed by reverse transcription into cDNA, which acted as the sequencing template. Sequencing used immunoSEQ multiplex PCR; TCRdb keeps in-frame clones, though not all of them. Of about 19,000 clones listed, around 66% are singletons. With 4 bases clipped from V and 3 bases from J, the junction kept 10 bases outside the gene matches. This CDR3 region has 17 residues. Germline V gives CDR1 SNHLY, CDR2 FYNNEI.

The material sequenced was skin, taken at week 0. The rearrangement uses TRBV2 and TRBJ2-1, with 9 nucleotides matching TRBD2. The source is a human donor with alopecia areata. The CDR3: CASSGTLAGEIYNEQFF. Written as DNA, the CDR3 is TGTGCCAGCAGTGGGACCTTAGCGGGGGAAATCTACAATGAGCAGTTCTTC. Complete variable domain (other parts from reference TRBV2 and TRBJ2-1): EPEVTQTPSHQVTQMGQEVILRCVPISNHLYFYWYRQILGQKVEFLVSFYNNEISEKSEIFDDQFSVERPDGSNFTLKIRSTKLEDSAMYFCASSGTLAGEIYNEQFFGPGTRLTVL.